These T cell receptor beta chains were read from a single sample in a study of blood T cells in healthy people across ages. TCRdb independently ran MiXCR on the 5' RACE reads; one entry per CDR3 protein. The sample records approximately 1,700,000 distinct CDR3 sequences, approximately 40% being singletons. The material sequenced was blood. The source of these receptors is a human donor in good health. CDR3s include the opening cysteine and the closing phenylalanine or tryptophan. The order of the fields is clone size, V gene, CDR3 protein. Expanded clones get a size class; other rows say once, few or many, or leave the size out.

clone_size: -; v_call: TRBV7-2; cdr3_aa: CASSLGWQRHTYEQYF
clone_size: -; v_call: TRBV6-2/TRBV6-3; cdr3_aa: CASSVDTIAAEAFF
clone_size: few; v_call: TRBV6-5; cdr3_aa: CASSYFRHTQYF
clone_size: -; v_call: TRBV27; cdr3_aa: CASSLWGGGNTEAFF
clone_size: -; v_call: TRBV7-8; cdr3_aa: CASSPPGGEKLFF
clone_size: -; v_call: TRBV6-2/TRBV6-3; cdr3_aa: CASSYLAGGSGFYNEQFF
clone_size: once; v_call: TRBV29-1; cdr3_aa: CSVEKQGSTEAFF
clone_size: -; v_call: TRBV28; cdr3_aa: CASSIFDRLRPQHF
clone_size: few; v_call: TRBV7-2; cdr3_aa: CASSAPQVDHKFF
clone_size: -; v_call: TRBV28; cdr3_aa: CASSRGTGLSFNEQFF
clone_size: many; v_call: TRBV29-1; cdr3_aa: CSVEDRRAHNSHYNEQFF
clone_size: -; v_call: TRBV6-2/TRBV6-3; cdr3_aa: CASSPRRLQETQYF
clone_size: few; v_call: TRBV3-1; cdr3_aa: CASSQVMEDTQYF
clone_size: -; v_call: TRBV29-1; cdr3_aa: CSVESGTGPTETQYF
clone_size: -; v_call: TRBV6-6; cdr3_aa: CASSPRRPINEQFF
clone_size: -; v_call: TRBV20-1; cdr3_aa: CSASSTEAFF
clone_size: -; v_call: TRBV7-6; cdr3_aa: CASSLGGGKGCTF
clone_size: -; v_call: TRBV27; cdr3_aa: CASGLTGTNTEAFF
clone_size: -; v_call: TRBV12-3/TRBV12-4; cdr3_aa: CASLGRAEAFF
clone_size: many; v_call: TRBV20-1; cdr3_aa: CSARVPQARTDTQYF
clone_size: -; v_call: TRBV4-3; cdr3_aa: CASSQEGQGTHLPYGYTF
clone_size: once; v_call: TRBV7-2; cdr3_aa: CASSQPPANEQFF
clone_size: -; v_call: TRBV18; cdr3_aa: CASSPWADEQYF
clone_size: once; v_call: TRBV5-6; cdr3_aa: CASSYGQGWDEQYF
clone_size: -; v_call: TRBV5-1; cdr3_aa: CASRQSPLGSEQYF
clone_size: -; v_call: TRBV7-3; cdr3_aa: CASSPPGGLQHNQPQHF
clone_size: -; v_call: TRBV19; cdr3_aa: CASSIRRDGANVLTF
clone_size: few; v_call: TRBV15; cdr3_aa: CATSRDLTEHYEQYF
clone_size: -; v_call: TRBV6-6; cdr3_aa: CASRAGTEHEKLFF
clone_size: -; v_call: TRBV5-1; cdr3_aa: CASSLDLLLNTEAFF
clone_size: few; v_call: TRBV5-1; cdr3_aa: CASSLEGQGWGEAFF
clone_size: few; v_call: TRBV7-6; cdr3_aa: CASSYAPAYEQYF
clone_size: -; v_call: TRBV9; cdr3_aa: CASSGSGGGTEAFF
clone_size: few; v_call: TRBV7-2; cdr3_aa: CASSLGGQRVTGELFF
clone_size: -; v_call: TRBV20-1; cdr3_aa: CSARLFGTDTQYF
clone_size: few; v_call: TRBV6-2/TRBV6-3; cdr3_aa: CASTATSREQFF
clone_size: -; v_call: TRBV6-1; cdr3_aa: CASDDSRGGNYGYTF
clone_size: -; v_call: TRBV7-2; cdr3_aa: CASSPTRGGYGYTF
clone_size: -; v_call: TRBV5-6; cdr3_aa: CASSYTGTNQETQYF
clone_size: -; v_call: TRBV7-9; cdr3_aa: CASSNPRLDLSGANVLTF
clone_size: -; v_call: TRBV11-3; cdr3_aa: CASSLEEASTTGELFF
clone_size: -; v_call: TRBV3-1; cdr3_aa: CASSQTHGHNEQFF
clone_size: -; v_call: TRBV5-1; cdr3_aa: CARSPDRVNNEQFF
clone_size: few; v_call: TRBV15; cdr3_aa: CATSSTGFSYEQYF
clone_size: few; v_call: TRBV28; cdr3_aa: CASSSRDSESYEQYF
clone_size: once; v_call: TRBV27; cdr3_aa: CASSSTRLAGGPETQYF
clone_size: few; v_call: TRBV5-1; cdr3_aa: CASSGQADTQYF
clone_size: -; v_call: TRBV3-1; cdr3_aa: CASSQVGTGGKNIQYF
clone_size: few; v_call: TRBV29-1; cdr3_aa: CSVQGLARETQYF
clone_size: -; v_call: TRBV18; cdr3_aa: CASSPGRQIDTDTQYF
clone_size: -; v_call: TRBV28; cdr3_aa: CASRGYGQFF
clone_size: -; v_call: TRBV20-1; cdr3_aa: CSASVSGREYGYTF
clone_size: -; v_call: TRBV5-5; cdr3_aa: CASSWWDMSEKLFF
clone_size: -; v_call: TRBV12-3/TRBV12-4; cdr3_aa: CAGSLDNRYTNEKLFF